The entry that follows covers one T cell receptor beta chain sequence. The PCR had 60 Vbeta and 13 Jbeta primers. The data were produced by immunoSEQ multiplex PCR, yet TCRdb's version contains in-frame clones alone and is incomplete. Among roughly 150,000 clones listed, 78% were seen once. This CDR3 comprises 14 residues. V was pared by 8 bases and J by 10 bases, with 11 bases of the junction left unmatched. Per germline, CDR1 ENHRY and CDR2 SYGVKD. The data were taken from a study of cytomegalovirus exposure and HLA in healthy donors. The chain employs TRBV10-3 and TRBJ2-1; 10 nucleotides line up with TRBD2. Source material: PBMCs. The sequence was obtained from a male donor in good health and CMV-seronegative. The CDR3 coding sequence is TGTGCCATCGGGAGCGGGGGGGCCGCGGGGGAGCAGTTCTTC. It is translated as CAIGSGGAAGEQFF.